This TCR beta chain was sequenced during a study of T cell responses to AZD1222 COVID-19 vaccine. Trimming shortened V by 1 base and J by 6 bases, and 7 bases separated the two germline ends. The germline V gene encodes CDR1 MGHRA and CDR2 YSYEKL. This CDR3 comprises 13 residues. Generated by immunoSEQ multiplex PCR, the TCRdb table keeps only in-frame clones and is missing some. The table lists about 86,000 clones, almost 90% of them singletons. This clone was seen only once. The sequence derives from an adult who received the AZD1222 COVID-19 vaccine. The sample in question was peripheral blood, obtained 28 days after the second AZD1222 dose. V is TRBV4-1 and J is TRBJ1-5; D remains ambiguous. CDR3 amino acids: CASSQGGTQPQHF. CDR3 DNA sequence: TGCGCCAGCAGCCAAGGGGGAACTCAGCCCCAGCATTTT.